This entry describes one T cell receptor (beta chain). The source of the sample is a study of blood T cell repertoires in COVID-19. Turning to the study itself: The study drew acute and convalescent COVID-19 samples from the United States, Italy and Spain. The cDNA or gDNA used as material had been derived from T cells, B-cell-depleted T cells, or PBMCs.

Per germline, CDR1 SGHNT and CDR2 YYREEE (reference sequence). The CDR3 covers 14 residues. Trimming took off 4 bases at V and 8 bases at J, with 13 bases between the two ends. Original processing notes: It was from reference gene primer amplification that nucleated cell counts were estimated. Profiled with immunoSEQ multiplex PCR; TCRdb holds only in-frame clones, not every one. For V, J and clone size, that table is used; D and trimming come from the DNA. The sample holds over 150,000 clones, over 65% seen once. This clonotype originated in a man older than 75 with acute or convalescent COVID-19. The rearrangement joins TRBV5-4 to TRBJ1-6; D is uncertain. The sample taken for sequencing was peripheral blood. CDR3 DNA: TGTGCCAGCAGCATCAACAGCCCCGATTCACCCCTCCACTTT. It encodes CASSINSPDSPLHF.